The T cell receptor beta chain under discussion was sequenced for a study of cytomegalovirus exposure and HLA in healthy donors. Germline CDR1 SGHRS, CDR2 YFSETQ. The CDR3 totals 16 residues. The V gene end was trimmed by 4 bases and the J gene end by 0 bases; junction bases not matched to a gene: 6. PCR involved 60 Vbeta and 13 Jbeta primers. Libraries were prepared by immunoSEQ multiplex PCR; TCRdb keeps only in-frame clonotypes and omits some of them. The repertoire holds approximately 190,000 clones, with about 77% as singletons. This clone came up once. This sequence was found in a woman aged 25-40 years in good health and CMV-seropositive. The genes are TRBV5-1 and TRBJ1-3; TRBD1 aligns across 8 bases. Sequencing input: PBMCs. CDR3 in amino acids: CASSRGQALSGNTIYF. CDR3 sequence (DNA): TGCGCCAGCAGCCGGGGACAGGCCCTCTCTGGAAACACCATATATTTT.